What follows are 3 T cell receptor beta chains derived from one specimen sequenced in a study of T cells after yellow fever vaccination. TCRdb reprocessed the 5' RACE reads with MiXCR, giving one entry per CDR3 protein. The sample has about 110,000 distinct CDR3 sequences; around 8% are singletons. The starting material was CD8+ T cells sorted from PBMCs, obtained 45 days after the yellow fever booster vaccination. The receptors were gathered from a man aged 25-45 years who received the YFV17D yellow fever vaccine.

This chain connects TRBV20-1 to TRBJ1-4; D unresolved. The CDR3 length is 18 residues. V lost 2 bases, J lost 0 bases, and 19 bases lay in between. CDR1 is DFQATT and CDR2 is SNEGSKA in the germline V gene (reference sequence). CDR3 in amino acids: CSARRNHPPEATNEKLFF. The CDR3 DNA sequence: TGCAGTGCTAGACGCAACCACCCCCCAGAGGCAACTAATGAAAAACTGTTTTTT.

This clonotype was seen repeatedly, ten times or more. This rearrangement joins TRBV27 to TRBJ2-7; D is unresolved. Trimming pared 2 bases from V and 4 bases from J, leaving 15 bases between. This CDR3 has 15 amino acids. CDR1 is MNHEY and CDR2 is SMNVEV in the germline V gene (reference sequence). CDR3 bases: TGTGCCAGCAGTTTAGCGGTCGGCAGGCAATACGAGCAGTACTTC. The encoded protein is CASSLAVGRQYEQYF.

This clonotype was found many times. The rearrangement links TRBV29-1 to TRBJ2-5; the D gene is possibly TRBD2 (5 bases). Germline CDR1 and CDR2: SQVTM and ANQGSEA. The length of the CDR3 is 12 residues. V lost 6 bases, J lost 8 bases, and 16 bases lay in between. CDR3 loop: CSVEDLAGTQYF. CDR3 in DNA: TGCAGCGTAGAGGACCTGGCGGGTACCCAGTACTTC.